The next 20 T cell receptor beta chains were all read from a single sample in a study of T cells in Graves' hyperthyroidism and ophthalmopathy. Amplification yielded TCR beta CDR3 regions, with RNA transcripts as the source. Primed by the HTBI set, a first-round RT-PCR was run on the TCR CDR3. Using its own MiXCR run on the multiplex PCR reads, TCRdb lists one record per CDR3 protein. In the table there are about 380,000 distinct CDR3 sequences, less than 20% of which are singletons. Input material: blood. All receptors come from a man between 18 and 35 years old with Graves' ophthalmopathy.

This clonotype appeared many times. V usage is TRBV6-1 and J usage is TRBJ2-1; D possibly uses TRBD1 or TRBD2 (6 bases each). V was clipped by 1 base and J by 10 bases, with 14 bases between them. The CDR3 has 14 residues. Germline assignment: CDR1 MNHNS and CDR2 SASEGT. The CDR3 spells CASSEGGGLEEQFF. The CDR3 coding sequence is TGTGCCAGCAGTGAAGGAGGGGGGTTGGAAGAGCAGTTCTTC.

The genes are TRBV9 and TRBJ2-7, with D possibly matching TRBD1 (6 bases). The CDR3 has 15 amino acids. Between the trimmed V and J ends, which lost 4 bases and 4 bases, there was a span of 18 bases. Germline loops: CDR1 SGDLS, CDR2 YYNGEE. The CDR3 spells CASSKKTGRDYEQYF. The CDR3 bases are TGTGCCAGCAGCAAAAAGACAGGTCGGGATTACGAGCAGTACTTC.

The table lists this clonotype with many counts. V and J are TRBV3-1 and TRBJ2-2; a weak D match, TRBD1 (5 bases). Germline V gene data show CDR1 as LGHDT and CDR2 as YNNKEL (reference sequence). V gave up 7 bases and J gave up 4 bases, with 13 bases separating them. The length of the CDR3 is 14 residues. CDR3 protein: CASKEQGVTGELFF. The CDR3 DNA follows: TGTGCCAGCAAGGAGCAGGGTGTCACCGGGGAGCTGTTTTTT.

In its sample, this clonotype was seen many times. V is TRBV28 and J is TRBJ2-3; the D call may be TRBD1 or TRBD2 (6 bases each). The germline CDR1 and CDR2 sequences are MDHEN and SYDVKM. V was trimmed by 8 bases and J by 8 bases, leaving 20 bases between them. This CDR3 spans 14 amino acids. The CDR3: CASLREGEVVTQYF. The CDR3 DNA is TGTGCCAGCTTACGTGAGGGGGAGGTAGTTACGCAGTATTTT. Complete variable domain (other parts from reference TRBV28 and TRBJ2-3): DVKVTQSSRYLVKRTGEKVFLECVQDMDHENMFWYRQDPGLGLRLIYFSYDVKMKEKGDIPEGYSVSREKKERFSLILESASTNQTSMYLCASLREGEVVTQYFGPGTRLTVL.

This CDR3 is CASSPLASGGYTDTQYF. The CDR3 DNA reads as TGTGCCAGCAGTCCACTCGCTAGCGGGGGGTACACAGATACGCAGTATTTT. This rearrangement joins TRBV6-2 or TRBV6-3 to TRBJ2-3, with 11 nucleotides matching TRBD2. Trimming took 5 bases from V and 2 from J; bases not matched to a gene: 9. Germline V gene data show CDR1 as MNHEY and CDR2 as SVGEGT. The CDR3 consists of 17 residues.

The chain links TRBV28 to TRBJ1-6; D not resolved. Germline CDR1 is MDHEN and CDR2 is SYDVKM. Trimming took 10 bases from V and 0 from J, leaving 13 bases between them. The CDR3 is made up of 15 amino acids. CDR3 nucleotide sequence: TGTGCCACCCAAAACCCCAGCTCCTATAATTCACCCCTCCACTTT. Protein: CATQNPSSYNSPLHF.

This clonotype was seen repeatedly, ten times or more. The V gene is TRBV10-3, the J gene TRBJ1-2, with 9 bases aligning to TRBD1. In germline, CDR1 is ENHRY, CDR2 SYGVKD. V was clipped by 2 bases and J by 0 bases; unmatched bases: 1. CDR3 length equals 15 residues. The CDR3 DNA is TGTGCCATCAGTGAGACAGGGGGCTCTAACTATGGCTACACCTTC. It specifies CAISETGGSNYGYTF.

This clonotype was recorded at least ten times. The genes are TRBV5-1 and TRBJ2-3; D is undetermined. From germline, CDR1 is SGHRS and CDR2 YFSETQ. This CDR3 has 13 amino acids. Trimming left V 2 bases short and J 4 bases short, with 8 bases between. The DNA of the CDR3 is TGCGCCAGCAGCTTCACGCAATCAGATACGCAGTATTTT. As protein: CASSFTQSDTQYF.

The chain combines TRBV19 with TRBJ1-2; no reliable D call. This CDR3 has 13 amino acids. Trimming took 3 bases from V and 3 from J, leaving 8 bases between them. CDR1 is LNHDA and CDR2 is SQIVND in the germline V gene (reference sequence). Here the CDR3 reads CASSIITDYGYTF. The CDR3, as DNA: TGTGCCAGTAGTATTATAACAGACTATGGCTACACCTTC.

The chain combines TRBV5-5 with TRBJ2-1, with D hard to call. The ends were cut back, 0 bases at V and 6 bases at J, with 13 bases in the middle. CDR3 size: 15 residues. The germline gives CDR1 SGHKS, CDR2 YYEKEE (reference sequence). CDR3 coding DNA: TGTGCCAGCAGCTTGGAGGGTTTGGGATCCAATGAGCAGTTCTTC. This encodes CASSLEGLGSNEQFF.

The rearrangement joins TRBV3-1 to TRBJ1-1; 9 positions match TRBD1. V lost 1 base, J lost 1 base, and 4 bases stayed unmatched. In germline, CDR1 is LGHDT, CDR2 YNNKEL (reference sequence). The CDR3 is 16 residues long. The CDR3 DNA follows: TGTGCCAGCAGCCAAGTTCCGGGACAGGGGAACACTGAAGCTTTCTTT. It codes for CASSQVPGQGNTEAFF.

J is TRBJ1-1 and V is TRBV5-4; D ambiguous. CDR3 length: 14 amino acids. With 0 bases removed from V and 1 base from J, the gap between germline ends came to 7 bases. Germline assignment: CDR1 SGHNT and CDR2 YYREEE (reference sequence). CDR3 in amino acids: CASSLDQANTEAFF. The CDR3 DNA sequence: TGTGCCAGCAGCTTGGATCAGGCGAACACTGAAGCTTTCTTT.

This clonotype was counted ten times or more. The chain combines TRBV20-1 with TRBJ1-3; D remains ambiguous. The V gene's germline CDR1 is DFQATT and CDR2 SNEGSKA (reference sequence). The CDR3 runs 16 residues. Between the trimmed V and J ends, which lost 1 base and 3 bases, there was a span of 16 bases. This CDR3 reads CSARVPLIDGGNTIYF. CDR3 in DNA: TGCAGTGCTAGAGTCCCTCTAATAGACGGTGGAAACACCATATATTTT.

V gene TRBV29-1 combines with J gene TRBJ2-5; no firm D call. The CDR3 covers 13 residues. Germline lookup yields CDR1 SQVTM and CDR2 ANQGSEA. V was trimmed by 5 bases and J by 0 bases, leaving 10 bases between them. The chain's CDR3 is CSVRLRYQETQYF. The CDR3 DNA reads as TGCAGCGTTCGCCTACGGTACCAAGAGACCCAGTACTTC.

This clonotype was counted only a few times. In DNA, the CDR3 is TGTGCCAGCAGTCGGCTTTTCCAGGGGGCGCACGAGCAGTACTTC. Protein product: CASSRLFQGAHEQYF. The chain employs TRBV6-1 and TRBJ2-7, with 8 nucleotides matching TRBD1. With 5 bases clipped from V and 5 bases from J, the junction kept 11 bases outside the gene matches. Germline loops: CDR1 MNHNS, CDR2 SASEGT. This CDR3 is built from 15 residues.

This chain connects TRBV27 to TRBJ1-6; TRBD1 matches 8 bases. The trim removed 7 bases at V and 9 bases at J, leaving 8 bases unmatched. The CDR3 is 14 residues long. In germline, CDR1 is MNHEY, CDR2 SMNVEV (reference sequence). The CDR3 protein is CASTQGQGFSPLHF. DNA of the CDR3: TGTGCCAGCACCCAAGGACAGGGCTTTTCACCCCTCCACTTT.

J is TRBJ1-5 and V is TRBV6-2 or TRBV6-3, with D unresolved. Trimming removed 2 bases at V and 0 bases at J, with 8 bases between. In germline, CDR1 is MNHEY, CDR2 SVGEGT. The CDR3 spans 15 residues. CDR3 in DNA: TGTGCCAGCAGTTACGGGGAAATTAGCAATCAGCCCCAGCATTTT. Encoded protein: CASSYGEISNQPQHF.

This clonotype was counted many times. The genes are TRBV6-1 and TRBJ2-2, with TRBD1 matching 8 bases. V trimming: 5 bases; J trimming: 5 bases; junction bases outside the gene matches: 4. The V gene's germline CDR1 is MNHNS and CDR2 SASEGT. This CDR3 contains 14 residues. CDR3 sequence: CASSRQGATGELFF. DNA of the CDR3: TGTGCCAGCAGTCGGCAGGGGGCTACCGGGGAGCTGTTTTTT.

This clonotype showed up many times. The CDR3 spells CASSFWGYEQFF. The CDR3 DNA is TGTGCCAGCAGTTTTTGGGGCTATGAGCAGTTCTTC. The J gene is TRBJ2-1, the V gene TRBV12-3 or TRBV12-4; a weak D match, TRBD1 (5 bases). This CDR3 comprises 12 residues. The V gene lost 3 bases and the J gene lost 8 bases, with 8 bases spanning the gap.

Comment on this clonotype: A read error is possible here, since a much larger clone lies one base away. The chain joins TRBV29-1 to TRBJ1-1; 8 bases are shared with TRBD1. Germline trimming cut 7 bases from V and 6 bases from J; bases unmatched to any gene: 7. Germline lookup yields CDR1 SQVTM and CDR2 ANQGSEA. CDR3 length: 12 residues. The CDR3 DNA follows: TGCAGCGCCCGGACAGGGCACGCTGAAGCTTTCTTT. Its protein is CSARTGHAEAFF.